The present entry profiles one T cell receptor beta chain with its context. This clone was counted only a few times. The target of this receptor is not known. One base away there is no much larger clone; base qualities are not given. This entry is derived from a study of blood T cell repertoires in COVID-19 (TCRdb year 2020). For the study in its entirety: Samples from collaborators originated in the United States, Italy and Spain and spanned both the acute and convalescent phases of COVID-19. The material from the prospective study consisted of cDNA or gDNA derived from T cells, B-cell-depleted T cells, or PBMCs. Deeply sampled blood TCRbeta repertoires from subjects exposed to, actively infected with, or recovered from COVID-19 were included in the dataset. The repertoires were made available in a free public database intended to serve as a resource for research on the immune response to SARS-CoV-2. The samples were drawn from two sources: the first 160 participants of the ongoing ImmuneRACE study, and 1,254 subjects contributed by 6 global collaborators. A de-identified subject ID, COVID-19 status, age in years and sex were almost always included in the sample metadata. HLA class I and class II types, where available, came from metadata supplied by the sample provider rather than from assay-based typing.

Deletion took 6 bases off V and 7 bases off J, with a span of 13 bases between the germline ends. The CDR3 runs 13 residues from the cysteine to the phenylalanine. Only CDR3 DNA remains: 39 bases, in frame from the first base. Based on the germline V gene, the CDR1 and CDR2 sequences are MNHEY and SVGAGI. The immunoSEQ Assay, a bias-controlled multiplex PCR, was used to amplify TCRbeta CDR3 regions from genomic DNA. Per the source publication's procedure: Within the assay, amplification of reference gene primers was used to estimate how many nucleated cells each sample contained. Sequence reads were collapsed and filtered to measure the absolute abundance of every unique TCRbeta CDR3 rearrangement. For each sample, productive Simpson clonality was calculated by taking the square root of Simpson's diversity index across productive rearrangements. Imported from immuneACCESS, the table was reduced by TCRdb to in-frame sequences with V and J called. These copies leave out some clones; in studies compared against another copy, an unresolved V gene accounts for under half, and the cause of the remainder is not known. That table furnishes V, J and clone size, whereas the DNA furnished D and trimming. Counted in this sample were roughly 210,000 clones; 88% of them appeared once. 1.7% of the sample is held by the ten biggest clonotypes.

The collaborating institutions used their own protocols to collect whole blood in K2EDTA tubes. For TCRbeta analysis, collaborators shipped samples in one of three forms: frozen whole blood, isolated PBMCs, or DNA extracted from either of those sample types. General findings and caveats noted by the study authors: Clinical and demographic metadata were provided uncurated, with the amount varying by source and participant.

The chain is encoded by TRBV6-5 joined to TRBJ2-1; no D gene can be assigned with confidence. The sample taken for sequencing was peripheral blood. The clonotype comes from a man between 70 and 80 years old with acute or convalescent COVID-19. The sequenced DNA is TGTGCCAGCAGCCGAGGCGGCCTGAATGAGCAGTTCTTC. Translated, it gives CASSRGGLNEQFF.